These 31 T cell receptor beta chains were sequenced from one sample in a study of blood T cell repertoires in COVID-19. TCRdb keeps only in-frame clones here, not all; method: immunoSEQ multiplex PCR. Among around 250,000 clones, about 86% were seen once, and the ten largest hold 4% to 5.5%. Sequencing was carried out using peripheral blood. The origin of the receptors is a man aged 50-60 years with active or convalescent COVID-19.

A few counts support this clone. This sequence joins TRBV7-9 and TRBJ1-1; D not resolved. This CDR3 has 12 amino acids. CDR1 is SEHNR and CDR2 is FQNEAQ in the germline V gene (reference sequence). V was cut by 2 bases and J by 6 bases, with 7 bases left in between. CDR3 loop: CASSLTLAEAFF. CDR3 coding DNA: TGTGCCAGCAGCTTAACTCTCGCTGAAGCTTTCTTT.

This clone was found once. This chain uses TRBV19 with TRBJ2-5, with TRBD1 matching over 8 bases. CDR3 size: 13 residues. V shed 6 bases and J 1 base; nucleotides not matched to a gene: 1. Per the germline V gene, CDR1 is LNHDA and CDR2 is SQIVND (reference sequence). The CDR3 bases are TGTGCCAGTAGCGGGACAGGCCAAGAGACCCAGTACTTC. Amino acid sequence: CASSGTGQETQYF.

The J gene is TRBJ2-3, the V gene TRBV11-2; 9 positions agree with TRBD2. The J segment lost 0 bases and the V segment lost 3 bases, leaving 4 bases of the junction unmatched. The V gene's germline CDR1 is SGHAT and CDR2 FQNNGV. The CDR3 has 16 residues. The CDR3: CASSFIAGASTDTQYF. The CDR3 region has the DNA TGTGCCAGCAGCTTCATAGCGGGGGCTAGCACAGATACGCAGTATTTT. Full variable domain (missing parts from reference TRBV11-2 and TRBJ2-3): EAGVAQSPRYKIIEKRQSVAFWCNPISGHATLYWYQQILGQGPKLLIQFQNNGVVDDSQLPKDRFSAERLKGVDSTLKIQPAKLEDSAVYLCASSFIAGASTDTQYFGPGTRLTVL.

The chain links TRBV6-2 or TRBV6-3 to TRBJ1-1; possibly TRBD1 for D (5 bases). The CDR3 totals 16 residues. Germline V lookup: CDR1 MNHEY, CDR2 SVGEGT. Trimming took 4 bases from V and 1 from J, leaving 16 bases between them. The CDR3 bases are TGTGCCAGCAGTTGGGACCCTGAGCGGGGGAACACTGAAGCTTTCTTT. It translates to CASSWDPERGNTEAFF.

This chain joins TRBV5-5 and TRBJ2-5; possible D gene TRBD2, 5 bases. Germline V gene data show CDR1 as SGHKS and CDR2 as YYEKEE (reference sequence). The CDR3 length is 14 residues. The germline V and J ends were trimmed by 4 bases and 5 bases, with 15 bases remaining between them. CDR3 in amino acids: CASSAGPVWETQYF. The CDR3 DNA is TGTGCCAGCAGCGCGGGCCCCGTCTGGGAGACCCAGTACTTC.

This chain connects TRBV30 to TRBJ1-2, with unresolved D. Germline-derived CDR1 and CDR2 are GTSNPN and SVGIG (reference sequence). This CDR3 spans 16 amino acids. Trimming pared 3 bases from V and 5 bases from J, leaving 22 bases between. The CDR3 region is CAWRERAGTTHYGYTF. For the CDR3, the DNA is TGTGCCTGGAGGGAAAGGGCGGGAACAACCCATTATGGCTACACCTTC. The full variable domain, with the rest looked up from reference TRBV30 and TRBJ1-2, is SQTIHQWPATLVQPVGSPLSLECTVEGTSNPNLYWYRQAAGRGLQLLFYSVGIGQISSEVPQNLSASRPQDRQFILSSKKLLLSDSGFYLCAWRERAGTTHYGYTFGSGTRLTVV.

The V gene is TRBV19, the J gene TRBJ1-5; D remains unclear. CDR1 and CDR2 (germline): LNHDA, SQIVND (reference sequence). This CDR3 has 14 amino acids. V lost 1 base and J 4 bases, leaving 8 bases between the germline ends. CDR3 DNA: TGTGCCAGTAGTATAGTACAGATAAATCAGCCCCAGCATTTT. Its protein product is CASSIVQINQPQHF.

This sequence joins TRBV19 and TRBJ1-2, with TRBD1 as a possible D gene (5 bases). Deletions cut 4 bases from V and 6 bases from J, with 15 bases between. CDR1 and CDR2 (germline): LNHDA, SQIVND (reference sequence). The CDR3 consists of 14 residues. CDR3 sequence (DNA): TGTGCCAGTAGTACCAAGGGGCCTGTTAATGGCTACACCTTC. This encodes CASSTKGPVNGYTF. Full variable domain (rest looked up from reference TRBV19 and TRBJ1-2): DGGITQSPKYLFRKEGQNVTLSCEQNLNHDAMYWYRQDPGQGLRLIYYSQIVNDFQKGDIAEGYSVSREKKESFPLTVTSAQKNPTAFYLCASSTKGPVNGYTFGSGTRLTVV.

The chain combines TRBV2 with TRBJ2-5; 10 bases match TRBD2. The junction had 3 bases not matched to a gene; V was cut back by 1 base and J by 4 bases. This CDR3 region has 15 residues. Germline CDR1 SNHLY, CDR2 FYNNEI. The DNA of the CDR3 is TGTGCCAGCAGTGAAGGGACTAGCGGTGTAGAGACCCAGTACTTC. It codes for CASSEGTSGVETQYF.

The rearrangement joins TRBV25-1 to TRBJ2-1; 9 bases agree with TRBD2. Per the germline V gene, CDR1 is MGHDK and CDR2 is SYGVNS. V lost 5 bases, J lost 6 bases, and 11 bases stayed unmatched. The CDR3 totals 16 residues. CDR3 nucleotides: TGTGCCAGCAGTCATAGGGGCGGGGGGGCCTCCAATGAGCAGTTCTTC. Its protein is CASSHRGGGASNEQFF.

The genes are TRBV5-1 and TRBJ2-5; 8 bases match TRBD1. Unmatched junction bases numbered 5, after V lost 2 bases and J lost 5 bases. The V gene's germline CDR1 is SGHRS and CDR2 YFSETQ. The CDR3 sequence is 14 residues long. CDR3 sequence reads: CASSLGQGWETQYF. CDR3 in DNA: TGCGCCAGCAGCTTAGGACAGGGATGGGAGACCCAGTACTTC.

The J gene is TRBJ1-2, the V gene TRBV5-6; tentative D call: TRBD1 (6 bases). This CDR3 has 12 amino acids. CDR1 and CDR2 (germline): SGHDT, YYEEEE. The germline V and J ends were trimmed by 5 bases and 7 bases, with 12 bases remaining between them. The CDR3 spells CASSLTQGGYTF. The CDR3 nucleotides read TGTGCCAGCAGTCTGACACAGGGTGGCTACACCTTC.

A single count supports this clone. The rearrangement links TRBV7-8 to TRBJ1-4; TRBD1 might be the D (5 bases). The germline V gene encodes CDR1 SGHVS and CDR2 FQNEAQ. The CDR3 has 16 amino acids. The V and J ends lost 2 bases and 3 bases respectively, with 13 bases between them. CDR3 coding DNA: TGTGCCAGCAGCTTAATGGGGCTCGCGGCTAATGAAAAACTGTTTTTT. This gives the protein CASSLMGLAANEKLFF. Combining the CDR3 with reference TRBV7-8 and TRBJ1-4 gives the whole variable domain GAGVSQSPRYKVAKRGQDVALRCDPISGHVSLFWYQQALGQGPEFLTYFQNEAQLDKSGLPSDRFFAERPEGSVSTLKIQRTQQEDSAVYLCASSLMGLAANEKLFFGSGTQLSVL.

This rearrangement joins TRBV2 to TRBJ1-6, with TRBD1 matching 7 bases. V dropped 8 bases and J dropped 0; count of bases not matched to a gene: 4. This CDR3 has 15 residues. Looked up from germline, CDR1 is SNHLY and CDR2 is FYNNEI. CDR3 nucleotides: TGTGCCAGCGGTACAGGGGACTCCTATAATTCACCCCTCCACTTT. It translates to CASGTGDSYNSPLHF.

The chain has TRBV5-1 and TRBJ1-1; TRBD1 matches at 7 bases. This CDR3 is 16 amino acids long. V lost 4 bases to trimming and J lost 4 bases; unmatched junction nucleotides: 13. Germline V lookup: CDR1 SGHRS, CDR2 YFSETQ. The CDR3 nucleotides are TGCGCCAGCAGCACCGGGACAGAGGTTGAGGGCACTGAAGCTTTCTTT. Protein product: CASSTGTEVEGTEAFF.

This chain joins TRBV7-9 and TRBJ2-3, with 8 positions matching TRBD2. The germline CDR1 and CDR2 sequences are SEHNR and FQNEAQ (reference sequence). V lost 5 bases and J lost 9; bases outside the gene matches: 13. The CDR3 runs to 15 residues. The CDR3, as DNA: TGTGCCAGCAGCCCACGGGGGGGCCAAGAATTAACGCAGTATTTT. The encoded protein is CASSPRGGQELTQYF. Complete variable domain (other parts from reference TRBV7-9 and TRBJ2-3): DTGVSQNPRHKITKRGQNVTFRCDPISEHNRLYWYRQTLGQGPEFLTYFQNEAQLEKSRLLSDRFSAERPKGSFSTLEIQRTEQGDSAMYLCASSPRGGQELTQYFGPGTRLTVL.

This chain uses TRBV27 with TRBJ1-5, with D unclear. Germline values: CDR1 MNHEY, CDR2 SMNVEV (reference sequence). Trimming removed 6 bases from V and 2 bases from J, with 14 bases in between. The CDR3 is made up of 15 amino acids. The CDR3 spells CASSPSGSGNQPQHF. CDR3 sequence (DNA): TGTGCCAGCAGCCCGTCCGGGTCGGGCAATCAGCCCCAGCATTTT.

The chain combines TRBV2 with TRBJ1-1; TRBD1 is a possible D gene (6 bases). Germline loops: CDR1 SNHLY, CDR2 FYNNEI. V lost 8 bases to trimming and J lost 7 bases, with 20 bases between them. This CDR3 has 14 amino acids. The CDR3 DNA reads TGTGCCAGCCTTAGGACAGCAGGGGTCAATGAAGCTTTCTTT. This encodes CASLRTAGVNEAFF.

The chain combines TRBV7-9 with TRBJ1-2, with 10 bases fitting TRBD1. The V segment lost 2 bases and the J segment 0 bases; nucleotides outside the gene matches: 9. CDR3 length: 18 amino acids. The V gene's germline CDR1 is SEHNR and CDR2 FQNEAQ (reference sequence). CDR3 DNA: TGTGCCAGCAGCTTACCCACCGGGACAGGGGCCTCTAACTATGGCTACACCTTC. Translated, it gives CASSLPTGTGASNYGYTF.

The rearrangement links TRBV11-1 to TRBJ1-1; 8 positions agree with TRBD1. CDR3 length equals 12 residues. Germline CDR1 is SGHAT and CDR2 is FQDESV (reference sequence). J was trimmed by 8 bases and V by 3 bases; bases with no gene match: 2. This chain's CDR3 is CASSFRDREAFF. In nucleotides, the CDR3 is TGTGCCAGCAGCTTCAGGGACAGGGAAGCTTTCTTT.

This rearrangement joins TRBV13 to TRBJ2-5, with 7 positions matching TRBD2. This CDR3 is built from 16 residues. Germline V gives CDR1 PRHDT, CDR2 FYEKMQ (reference sequence). Trimming at V came to 0 bases and at J to 1 base, leaving 5 bases not matched to a gene. Written as DNA, the CDR3 is TGTGCCAGCAGCTTAGGGCCAGCGGGGAGCCAAGAGACCCAGTACTTC. Amino acids: CASSLGPAGSQETQYF.

The chain uses TRBV30 and TRBJ1-1; the match to TRBD1 covers 11 bases. Germline loops: CDR1 GTSNPN, CDR2 SVGIG (reference sequence). J was trimmed by 10 bases and V by 3 bases; bases with no gene match: 4. The CDR3 spans 12 residues. Here the CDR3 DNA reads TGTGCCTGGAGAGGGACAGGGGGTGCAGCTTTCTTT. This encodes CAWRGTGGAAFF.

V is TRBV19 and J is TRBJ1-1; TRBD1 is a possible D gene (6 bases). Trimming left V 6 bases short and J 6 bases short, with 17 bases between. Germline lookup yields CDR1 LNHDA and CDR2 SQIVND (reference sequence). This CDR3 is 14 amino acids long. CDR3 sequence reads: CASRQDSEQAEAFF. The CDR3 region has the DNA TGTGCCAGTAGACAGGACAGTGAACAGGCTGAAGCTTTCTTT.

The chain uses TRBV19 and TRBJ1-1, with 10 positions matching TRBD1. This CDR3 contains 14 residues. Germline V gene data show CDR1 as LNHDA and CDR2 as SQIVND (reference sequence). V gave up 3 bases and J gave up 6 bases; unmatched junction bases: 4. The CDR3 reads CASSMTGGLAEAFF. The CDR3, as DNA: TGTGCCAGTAGTATGACAGGGGGCCTGGCTGAAGCTTTCTTT.

The V gene is TRBV21-1, the J gene TRBJ1-1; the table's D call, TRBD1, was not checked against the DNA. TRBV21-1 is a documented pseudogene. The CDR3 has 14 residues. CDR3 sequence: CAKSRDSPNTEAFF. CDR3 sequence (DNA): TGTGCCAAGTCCCGGGACAGTCCCAACACTGAAGCTTTCTTT.

DNA for the CDR3: TGTGCCAGCTCACCGGACAGTGTTCAGCCCCAGCATTTT. Its translation is CASSPDSVQPQHF. V and J are TRBV18 and TRBJ1-5, with D possibly TRBD1 on 6 matching bases. Germline lookup yields CDR1 KGHSH and CDR2 LQKENI. The CDR3 covers 13 residues. V was shortened by 3 bases and J by 6 bases, with 9 bases between the two germline ends.

The chain is built from TRBV5-1 and TRBJ2-7, with 8 nucleotides matching TRBD1. CDR1 is SGHRS, CDR2 YFSETQ, per germline. CDR3 length equals 13 residues. V trimming: 6 bases; J trimming: 4 bases; junction bases outside the gene matches: 6. The CDR3 loop is CASIHRDRYEQYF. Here the CDR3 DNA reads TGCGCCAGCATCCACCGGGACAGGTACGAGCAGTACTTC.

J is TRBJ2-1 and V is TRBV6-2 or TRBV6-3; a weak D match, TRBD1 (6 bases). V gave up 4 bases and J gave up 4 bases, with 14 bases separating them. The CDR3 is 15 residues long. Germline CDR1 and CDR2: MNHEY and SVGEGT. This chain's CDR3 is CASSSGTILYNEQFF. The CDR3, as DNA: TGTGCCAGCAGTTCCGGGACAATCCTGTACAATGAGCAGTTCTTC.

The chain has TRBV20-1 and TRBJ2-1, with a weak D call TRBD1 (7 bases). The germline CDR1 and CDR2 sequences are DFQATT and SNEGSKA (reference sequence). CDR3 size: 17 residues. V was cut by 3 bases and J by 1 base, with 19 bases left in between. Written as DNA, the CDR3 is TGCAGTGCTAGTGGGCAGGGGGGTAGGGGTTCCTACAATGAGCAGTTCTTC. The encoded protein is CSASGQGGRGSYNEQFF.

V usage is TRBV28 and J usage is TRBJ2-6, with a weak D call TRBD1 (6 bases). The CDR3 has 17 residues. V lost 2 bases to trimming and J lost 0 bases, with 11 bases between them. The germline V gene encodes CDR1 MDHEN and CDR2 SYDVKM. CDR3 DNA: TGTGCCAGCAGTTTAGGGGGACAAGTCTCTGGGGCCAACGTCCTGACTTTC. Protein sequence: CASSLGGQVSGANVLTF.

V usage is TRBV9 and J usage is TRBJ2-2, with 9 bases matching TRBD1. The length of the CDR3 is 15 residues. Trimming cost V 4 bases and J 7 bases; bases outside gene matches: 8. Per germline, CDR1 SGDLS and CDR2 YYNGEE. The CDR3 sequence: CASSLGTGRNGELFF. As DNA, the CDR3 is TGTGCCAGCAGCCTCGGGACAGGGCGGAACGGGGAGCTGTTTTTT.